What follows are 29 T cell receptor beta chains derived from one specimen sequenced in a study of T cell repertoires in cytomegalovirus infection. TCRdb passed the reads through MiXCR, listing each CDR3 protein once. The table includes some 57,000 distinct CDR3 sequences, roughly 32% detected once. Their target antigens are unknown. Sequenced: PBMCs, sequenced either directly or after in vitro stimulation (not recorded which). These receptors were taken from a human donor in good health (CMV status not recorded). Some clones in this sample may be carry-over from other donors' samples.

Only a few counts were recorded for this clonotype. The V call is TRBV11-3, the J call TRBJ2-3; D is perhaps TRBD1 (5 bases). Germline V gene lookup returns CDR1 SGHNT and CDR2 YENEEA. Trimming stripped 3 bases from V and 2 bases from J, with 6 bases between. CDR3 length: 13 amino acids. This chain's CDR3 is CASSLGPTDTQYF. The CDR3 DNA is TGTGCCAGCAGCTTGGGGCCCACAGATACGCAGTATTTT.

This clonotype has only one observation. The V gene is TRBV5-6, the J gene TRBJ1-6; D unresolved. There are 13 residues in the CDR3. CDR1 is SGHDT and CDR2 is YYEEEE in the germline V gene. Trimming shortened V by 6 bases and J by 1 base, and 5 bases separated the two germline ends. CDR3 region: CASTASYNSPLHF. The CDR3 nucleotides are TGTGCCAGCACAGCGTCCTATAATTCACCCCTCCACTTT.

The chain employs TRBV10-3 and TRBJ2-2; TRBD1 agrees at 7 bases. CDR3 length: 15 residues. Germline CDR1 ENHRY, CDR2 SYGVKD. V was clipped by 3 bases and J by 2 bases; unmatched bases: 3. DNA of the CDR3: TGTGCCATCAGTGAAAGGGGGCAAAACACCGGGGAGCTGTTTTTT. Residues: CAISERGQNTGELFF.

The chain recombines TRBV10-3 with TRBJ2-1, with TRBD2 matching 13 bases. This CDR3 spans 16 amino acids. The J segment lost 2 bases and the V segment lost 6 bases, leaving 4 bases of the junction unmatched. Germline lookup yields CDR1 ENHRY and CDR2 SYGVKD. DNA for the CDR3: TGTGCCATCAGCGAGGGACTAGCGGGACCCTACAATGAGCAGTTCTTC. It is translated as CAISEGLAGPYNEQFF.

This chain connects TRBV7-8 to TRBJ1-1; D remains unclear. V dropped 4 bases and J dropped 1 base, with 10 bases sitting between them. Per germline, CDR1 SGHVS and CDR2 FQNEAQ. The CDR3 sequence is 14 residues long. CDR3 coding DNA: TGTGCCAGCAGCTCGAGGTGGACGAACACTGAAGCTTTCTTT. Protein product: CASSSRWTNTEAFF.

In this sample, this clonotype turned up a few times. This sequence joins TRBV7-8 and TRBJ2-7; tentatively, D is TRBD1 (6 bases). Looked up from germline, CDR1 is SGHVS and CDR2 is FQNEAQ. The V and J ends lost 4 bases and 3 bases respectively, with 13 bases between them. The length of the CDR3 is 14 residues. CDR3: CASSSRDTDYEQYF. Here the CDR3 DNA reads TGTGCCAGCAGCTCCCGGGACACAGACTACGAGCAGTACTTC.

This clonotype is a singleton in its sample. The chain combines TRBV12-3 or TRBV12-4 with TRBJ2-3; D not certain. CDR3 length: 13 residues. The V end lost 5 bases, the J end lost 6 bases, and 12 bases lay between the germline ends. CDR3 nucleotide sequence: TGTGCCAGCAGTCTACTGGGTAGGGATACGCAGTATTTT. Translation gives CASSLLGRDTQYF.

V is TRBV11-2 and J is TRBJ2-3; unclear D gene. V gave up 6 bases and J gave up 2 bases, with 18 bases separating them. This CDR3 contains 16 residues. Germline CDR1 SGHAT, CDR2 FQNNGV. The DNA for the CDR3 is TGTGCCAGCAGTTCCCCCGTGGAGTCGGTCACAGATACGCAGTATTTT. As protein: CASSSPVESVTDTQYF.

The gene calls are TRBV19 and TRBJ1-2; TRBD1 agrees at 8 bases. Trimming removed 8 bases from V and 6 bases from J; junction bases left unmatched: 17. The V gene's germline CDR1 is LNHDA and CDR2 SQIVND (reference sequence). The CDR3 has 16 residues. CDR3 in DNA: TGTGCCAGTTTGCCCAGTGGTCGGACAGGGTTTCATGGCTACACCTTC. Translation: CASLPSGRTGFHGYTF.

This clonotype was observed a handful of times. J is TRBJ2-5 and V is TRBV5-1; 8 nucleotides align to TRBD1. In germline, CDR1 is SGHRS, CDR2 YFSETQ. V shed 1 base, J shed 4 bases, and the junction held 6 bases outside the gene matches. This CDR3 has 15 amino acids. The chain's CDR3 is CASSLYTGQGETQYF. The CDR3 nucleotides are TGCGCCAGCAGCTTGTACACAGGACAGGGAGAGACCCAGTACTTC.

Only a few counts were recorded for this clonotype. This chain uses TRBV7-9 with TRBJ2-1; D unclear. The germline gives CDR1 SEHNR, CDR2 FQNEAQ (reference sequence). The CDR3 runs 15 residues. V lost 2 bases and J lost 5, with 13 bases in between. The CDR3: CASSLQWAGNNEQFF. The CDR3 DNA sequence: TGTGCCAGCAGCTTACAATGGGCAGGTAACAATGAGCAGTTCTTC.

The chain recombines TRBV11-2 with TRBJ2-7, with 7 nucleotides matching TRBD1. Per the germline V gene, CDR1 is SGHAT and CDR2 is FQNNGV. V lost 2 bases to trimming and J lost 10 bases; unmatched junction nucleotides: 11. The CDR3 covers 14 residues. The DNA for the CDR3 is TGTGCCAGCAGCTTATCCGGGCCCGGGACAGATCAGTACTTC. Amino acids: CASSLSGPGTDQYF.

The gene calls are TRBV18 and TRBJ2-1; D is ambiguous. This CDR3 spans 15 amino acids. The germline V and J ends were trimmed by 0 bases and 4 bases, with 10 bases remaining between them. Per the germline V gene, CDR1 is KGHSH and CDR2 is LQKENI. CDR3 amino acids: CASSPPAARYNEQFF. CDR3 sequence (DNA): TGTGCCAGCTCACCACCAGCAGCCCGGTACAATGAGCAGTTCTTC.

The rearrangement uses TRBV6-5 and TRBJ1-2, with D possibly TRBD1 on 5 matching bases. Trimming took off 0 bases at V and 6 bases at J, with 14 bases between the two ends. The CDR3 loop spans 15 amino acids. CDR1 and CDR2 from the germline V gene are MNHEY and SVGAGI. CDR3 protein: CASSYSSQAGDGYTF. The CDR3 region has the DNA TGTGCCAGCAGTTACTCGTCACAGGCGGGGGATGGCTACACCTTC.

This chain links TRBV6-1 with TRBJ2-2; no clear D. The CDR3 covers 13 residues. The V and J ends lost 7 bases and 5 bases respectively, with 11 bases between them. Looked up from germline, CDR1 is MNHNS and CDR2 is SASEGT. CDR3 bases: TGTGCCAGCAATATCGGCGGAACCGGGGAGCTGTTTTTT. Its protein is CASNIGGTGELFF.

This clonotype was seen just once. The chain uses TRBV5-1 and TRBJ2-1, with TRBD2 matching over 8 bases. Germline CDR1 and CDR2: SGHRS and YFSETQ. The length of the CDR3 is 15 residues. V was clipped by 0 bases and J by 8 bases; unmatched bases: 7. CDR3 nucleotide sequence: TGCGCCAGCAGCTTGGAGGGACTAGATGGCGATGAGCAGTTCTTC. The encoded protein is CASSLEGLDGDEQFF.

This clonotype was recorded a few times. The chain is built from TRBV6-5 and TRBJ2-3, with no clear D. Germline values: CDR1 MNHEY, CDR2 SVGAGI. The CDR3 is 14 amino acids. V was clipped by 8 bases and J by 4 bases, with 16 bases between them. The CDR3 reads CASGISWQADTQYF. As DNA, the CDR3 is TGTGCCAGCGGGATAAGTTGGCAGGCAGATACGCAGTATTTT.

This chain joins TRBV7-2 and TRBJ1-4; TRBD1 is a possible D gene (6 bases). Germline V gene lookup returns CDR1 SGHTA and CDR2 FQGNSA. The CDR3 runs 14 residues. V lost 5 bases to trimming and J lost 8 bases, with 15 bases between them. Here the CDR3 DNA reads TGTGCCAGCAGCCCCCCCCCCGGGACAGAAAAACTGTTTTTT. The encoded protein is CASSPPPGTEKLFF.

The chain combines TRBV7-3 with TRBJ2-7, with D perhaps matching TRBD2 (5 bases). The CDR3 extends over 13 amino acids. Deletions cut 5 bases from V and 2 bases from J, with 10 bases between. Looked up from germline, CDR1 is SGHTA and CDR2 is FQGTGA. The DNA for the CDR3 is TGTGCCAGCAGCAATATGGGAGCCTACGAGCAGTACTTC. This sequence encodes CASSNMGAYEQYF.

In this sample, this clonotype turned up a few times. V gene TRBV19 combines with J gene TRBJ1-4; D remains unclear. The V gene lost 4 bases and the J gene lost 3 bases, with 6 bases spanning the gap. This CDR3 region has 13 residues. Per germline, CDR1 LNHDA and CDR2 SQIVND (reference sequence). DNA of the CDR3: TGTGCCAGTAGTACGCAGGCTAATGAAAAACTGTTTTTT. Its translation: CASSTQANEKLFF.

The chain has TRBV29-1 and TRBJ1-2; D perhaps matches TRBD1 (5 bases). The length of the CDR3 is 12 residues. Germline V gives CDR1 SQVTM, CDR2 ANQGSEA. V was pared by 7 bases and J by 4 bases, with 13 bases between. CDR3 amino acids: CSAGDGGYGYTF. CDR3 DNA sequence: TGCAGCGCCGGGGACGGCGGCTATGGCTACACCTTC.

This chain links TRBV27 with TRBJ2-7; unclear D gene. V was clipped by 4 bases and J by 3 bases, with 10 bases between them. Germline values: CDR1 MNHEY, CDR2 SMNVEV (reference sequence). This CDR3 has 13 amino acids. Written as DNA, the CDR3 is TGTGCCAGCAGTTACACCCCCCTCTACGAGCAGTACTTC. Translated: CASSYTPLYEQYF.

This clonotype has a count of ten or more. The chain employs TRBV6-4 and TRBJ1-1; D gene unclear. V was shortened by 7 bases and J by 4 bases, with 16 bases between the two germline ends. Germline CDR1 reads MRHNA; CDR2 reads SNTAGT. This CDR3 contains 14 residues. The CDR3 region has the DNA TGTGCCAGCATGCCAGGCGGCATCGGCACTGAAGCTTTCTTT. Translated, it gives CASMPGGIGTEAFF.

This clonotype was detected only a few times. The V gene is TRBV15, the J gene TRBJ1-1; D is unclear. With 0 bases removed from V and 5 bases from J, the gap between germline ends came to 13 bases. The CDR3 is 15 amino acids. The germline CDR1 and CDR2 sequences are LNHNV and YYDKDF (reference sequence). The CDR3 DNA reads as TGTGCCACCAGCAGAGAGGTCTCTGCCCCAACTGAAGCTTTCTTT. Translating gives CATSREVSAPTEAFF.

This clonotype was seen once. The V and J genes are TRBV10-1 and TRBJ2-7; D not resolved. The CDR3 is made up of 12 amino acids. The V end lost 2 bases, the J end lost 0 bases, and 2 bases lay between the germline ends. Germline lookup yields CDR1 WNHNN and CDR2 SYGVQD (reference sequence). The CDR3 nucleotides are TGCGCCAGCAGTGAGAACTCCTACGAGCAGTACTTC. This gives the protein CASSENSYEQYF.

The V and J genes are TRBV2 and TRBJ1-1; 7 bases align to TRBD1. V was pared by 6 bases and J by 4 bases, with 11 bases of the junction left unmatched. In germline, CDR1 is SNHLY, CDR2 FYNNEI. The CDR3 is 15 residues long. This chain's CDR3 is CASSSQGSRGTEAFF. CDR3 DNA: TGTGCCAGCAGCTCACAGGGGAGTAGGGGCACTGAAGCTTTCTTT.

The V call is TRBV6-8, the J call TRBJ1-6; TRBD1 agrees at 7 bases. V shed 7 bases and J 9 bases; nucleotides not matched to a gene: 15. The CDR3 extends over 16 amino acids. Germline V lookup: CDR1 MNHGY, CDR2 SAAAGT. The CDR3 loop is CASTRRRAAGGSPLHF. CDR3 DNA sequence: TGTGCCAGCACCCGGCGCCGGGCGGCAGGGGGTTCACCCCTCCACTTT.

This clonotype was recorded a few times. The CDR3 DNA follows: TGCGCCAGCAGCCAAGGGACCCCCTCCTTGAATGAGCAGTTCTTC. It encodes CASSQGTPSLNEQFF. J is TRBJ2-1 and V is TRBV4-3; D is unclear. Germline values: CDR1 LGHNA, CDR2 YSLEER. V was trimmed by 1 base and J by 7 bases, leaving 14 bases between them. This CDR3 spans 15 amino acids.

The chain couples TRBV25-1 to TRBJ1-2; D uncertain. CDR3 length equals 11 residues. Germline values: CDR1 MGHDK, CDR2 SYGVNS. V lost 3 bases to trimming and J lost 9 bases, with 8 bases between them. CDR3 sequence reads: CASSDDLSYTF. The CDR3 nucleotides read TGTGCCAGCAGTGATGATTTGAGCTACACCTTC.